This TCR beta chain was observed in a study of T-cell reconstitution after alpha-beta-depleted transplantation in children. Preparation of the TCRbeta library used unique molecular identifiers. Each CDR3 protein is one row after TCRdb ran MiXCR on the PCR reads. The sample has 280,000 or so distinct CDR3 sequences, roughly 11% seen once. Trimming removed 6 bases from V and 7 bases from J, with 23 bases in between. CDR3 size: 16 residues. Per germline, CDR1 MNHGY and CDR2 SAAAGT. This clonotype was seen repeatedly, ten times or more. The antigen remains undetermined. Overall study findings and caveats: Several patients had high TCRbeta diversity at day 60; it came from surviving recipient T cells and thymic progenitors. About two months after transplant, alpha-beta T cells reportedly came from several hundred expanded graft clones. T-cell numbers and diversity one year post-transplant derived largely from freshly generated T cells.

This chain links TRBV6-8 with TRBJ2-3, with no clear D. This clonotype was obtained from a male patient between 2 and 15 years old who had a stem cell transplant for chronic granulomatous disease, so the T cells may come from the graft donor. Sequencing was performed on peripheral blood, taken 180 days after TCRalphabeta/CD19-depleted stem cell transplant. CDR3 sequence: CASRRPRLPHTYTQYF. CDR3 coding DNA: TGTGCCAGCAGACGGCCCCGACTCCCCCACACTTATACGCAGTATTTT.